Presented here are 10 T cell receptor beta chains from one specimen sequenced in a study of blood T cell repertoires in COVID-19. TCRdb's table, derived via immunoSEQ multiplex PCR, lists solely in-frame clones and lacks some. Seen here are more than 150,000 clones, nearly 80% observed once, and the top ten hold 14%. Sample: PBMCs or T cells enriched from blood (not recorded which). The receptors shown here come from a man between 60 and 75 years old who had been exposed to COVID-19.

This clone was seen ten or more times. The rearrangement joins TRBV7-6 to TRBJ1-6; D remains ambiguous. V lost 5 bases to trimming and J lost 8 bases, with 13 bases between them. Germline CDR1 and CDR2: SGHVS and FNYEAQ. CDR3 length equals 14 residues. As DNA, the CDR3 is TGTGCCAGCAGCCAAAACGCCCGGGATTCACCCCTCCACTTT. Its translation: CASSQNARDSPLHF.

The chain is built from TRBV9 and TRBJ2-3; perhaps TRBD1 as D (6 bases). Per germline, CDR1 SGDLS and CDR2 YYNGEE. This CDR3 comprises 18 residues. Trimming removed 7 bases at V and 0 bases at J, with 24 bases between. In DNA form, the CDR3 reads TGTGCCAGCCGAGGGGCAGGGGTGCAACCAGAAAGCACAGATACGCAGTATTTT. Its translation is CASRGAGVQPESTDTQYF. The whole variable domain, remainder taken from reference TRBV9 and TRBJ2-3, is DSGVTQTPKHLITATGQRVTLRCSPRSGDLSVYWYQQSLDQGLQFLIQYYNGEERAKGNILERFSAQQFPDLHSELNLSSLELGDSALYFCASRGAGVQPESTDTQYFGPGTRLTVL.

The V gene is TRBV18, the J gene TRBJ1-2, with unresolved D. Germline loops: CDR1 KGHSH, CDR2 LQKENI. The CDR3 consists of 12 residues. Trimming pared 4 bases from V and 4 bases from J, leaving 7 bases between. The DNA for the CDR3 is TGTGCCAGCTCACTAGAGGCCTATGGCTACACCTTC. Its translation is CASSLEAYGYTF. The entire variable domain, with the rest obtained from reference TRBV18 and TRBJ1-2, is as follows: NAGVMQNPRHLVRRRGQEARLRCSPMKGHSHVYWYRQLPEEGLKFMVYLQKENIIDESGMPKERFSAEFPKEGPSILRIQQVVRGDSAAYFCASSLEAYGYTFGSGTRLTVV.

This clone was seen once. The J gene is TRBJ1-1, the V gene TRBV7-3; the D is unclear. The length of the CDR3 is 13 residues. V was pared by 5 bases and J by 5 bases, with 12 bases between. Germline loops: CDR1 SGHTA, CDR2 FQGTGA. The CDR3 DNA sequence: TGTGCCAGCAGCCCCCAGTCAGGTACTGAAGCTTTCTTT. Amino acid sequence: CASSPQSGTEAFF.

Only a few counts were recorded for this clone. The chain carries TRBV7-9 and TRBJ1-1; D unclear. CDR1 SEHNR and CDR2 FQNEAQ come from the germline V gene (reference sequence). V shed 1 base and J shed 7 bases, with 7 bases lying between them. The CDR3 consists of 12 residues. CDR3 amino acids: CASSLGPGEAFF. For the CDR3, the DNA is TGTGCCAGCAGCTTAGGTCCGGGTGAAGCTTTCTTT.

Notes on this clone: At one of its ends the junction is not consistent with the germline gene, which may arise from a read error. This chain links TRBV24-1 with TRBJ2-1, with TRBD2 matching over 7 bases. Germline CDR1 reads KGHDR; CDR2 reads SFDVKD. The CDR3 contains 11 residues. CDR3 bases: TGTGCCACCATGAGCGGGAATGAGCAATTCTTC. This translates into CATMSGNEQFF.

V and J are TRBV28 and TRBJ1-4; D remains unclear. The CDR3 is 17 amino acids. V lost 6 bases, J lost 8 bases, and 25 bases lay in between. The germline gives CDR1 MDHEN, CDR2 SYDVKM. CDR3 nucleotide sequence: TGTGCCAGCAGCTCGGACGCCGCGGGGAGGAGGGTCGAAAAACTGTTTTTT. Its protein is CASSSDAAGRRVEKLFF.

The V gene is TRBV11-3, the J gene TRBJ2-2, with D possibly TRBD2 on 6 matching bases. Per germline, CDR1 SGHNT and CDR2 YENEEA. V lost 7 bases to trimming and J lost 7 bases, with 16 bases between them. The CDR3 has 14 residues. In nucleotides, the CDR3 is TGTGCCAGCAACAAGGAGGGTACCAACGGGGAGCTGTTTTTT. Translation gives CASNKEGTNGELFF.

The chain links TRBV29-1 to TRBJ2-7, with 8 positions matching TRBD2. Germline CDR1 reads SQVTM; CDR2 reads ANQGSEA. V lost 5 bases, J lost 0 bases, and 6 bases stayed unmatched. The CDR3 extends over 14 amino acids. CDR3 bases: TGCAGCGTTCAACTAGCGGTGAGCTCCTACGAGCAGTACTTC. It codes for CSVQLAVSSYEQYF.

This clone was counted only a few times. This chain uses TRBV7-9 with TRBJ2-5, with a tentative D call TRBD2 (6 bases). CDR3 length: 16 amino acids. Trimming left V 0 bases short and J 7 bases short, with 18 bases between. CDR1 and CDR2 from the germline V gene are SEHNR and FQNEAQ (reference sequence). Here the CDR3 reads CASSLALSSGEGTQYF. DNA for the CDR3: TGTGCCAGCAGCTTAGCGCTTTCCTCGGGGGAAGGGACCCAGTACTTC. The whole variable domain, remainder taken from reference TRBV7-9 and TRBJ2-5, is DTGVSQNPRHKITKRGQNVTFRCDPISEHNRLYWYRQTLGQGPEFLTYFQNEAQLEKSRLLSDRFSAERPKGSFSTLEIQRTEQGDSAMYLCASSLALSSGEGTQYFGPGTRLLVL.